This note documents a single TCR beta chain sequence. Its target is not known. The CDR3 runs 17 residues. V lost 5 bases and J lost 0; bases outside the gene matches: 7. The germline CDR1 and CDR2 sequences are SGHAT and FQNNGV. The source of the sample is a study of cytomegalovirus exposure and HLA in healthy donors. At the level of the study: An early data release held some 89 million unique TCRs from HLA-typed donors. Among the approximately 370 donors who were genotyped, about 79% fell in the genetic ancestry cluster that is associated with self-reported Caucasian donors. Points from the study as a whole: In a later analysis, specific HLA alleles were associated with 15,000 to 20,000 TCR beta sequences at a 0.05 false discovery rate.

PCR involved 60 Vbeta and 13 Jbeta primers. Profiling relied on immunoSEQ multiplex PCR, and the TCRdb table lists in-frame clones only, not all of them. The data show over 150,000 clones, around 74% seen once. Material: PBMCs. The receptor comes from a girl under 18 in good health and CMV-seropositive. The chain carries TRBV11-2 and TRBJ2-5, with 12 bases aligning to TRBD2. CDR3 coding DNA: TGTGCCAGCAGCATAACTAGCGGGGGGATTTACCAAGAGACCCAGTACTTC. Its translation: CASSITSGGIYQETQYF.